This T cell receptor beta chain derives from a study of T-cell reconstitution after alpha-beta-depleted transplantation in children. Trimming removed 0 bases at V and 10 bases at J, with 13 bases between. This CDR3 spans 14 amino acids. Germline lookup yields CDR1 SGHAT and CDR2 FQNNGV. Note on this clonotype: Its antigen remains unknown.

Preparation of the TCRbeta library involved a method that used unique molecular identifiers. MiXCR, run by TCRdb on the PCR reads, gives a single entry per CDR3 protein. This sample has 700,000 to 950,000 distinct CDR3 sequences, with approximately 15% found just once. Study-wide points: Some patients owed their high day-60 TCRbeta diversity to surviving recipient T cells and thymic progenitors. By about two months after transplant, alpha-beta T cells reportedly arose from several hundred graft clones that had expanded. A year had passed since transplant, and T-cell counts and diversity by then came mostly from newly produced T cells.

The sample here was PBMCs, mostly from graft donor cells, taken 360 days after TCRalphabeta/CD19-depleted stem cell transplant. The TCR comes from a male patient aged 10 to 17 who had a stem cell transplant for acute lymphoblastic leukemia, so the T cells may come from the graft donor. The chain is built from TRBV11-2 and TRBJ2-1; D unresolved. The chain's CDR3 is CASSLDYQPPEQFF. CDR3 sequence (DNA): TGTGCCAGCAGCTTAGATTACCAACCCCCCGAGCAGTTCTTC.